This passage covers 23 T cell receptor beta chains from one sample sequenced in a study of vaccination effects on CD4 cells after COVID-19. TCRdb's table, derived via immunoSEQ multiplex PCR, lists solely in-frame clones and lacks some. The table has 55,000 to 75,000 clones, 76% seen once; the top ten hold 2.8%. No antigen has been identified for these receptors. Under the ViraFEST assay, PBMC were stimulated with viral peptide pools so that antigen-specific CD4+ T cells expanded. Sequencing was performed afterwards. Cultured cells yielded isolated CD4+ T cells after 10 days. Vaccinated recipients, who were negative for nucleocapsid antibodies, had no history of SARS-CoV-2 infection. Sequenced material: CD4+ T cells from PBMCs cultured with HCoV-NL63 spike peptides, taken before COVID-19 vaccination. These receptors all stem from a human donor who received a COVID-19 vaccine.

This sequence joins TRBV7-9 and TRBJ2-7, with 10 nucleotides matching TRBD1. Losses at the gene ends were 0 bases for V and 3 bases for J; bases not matched to a gene: 2. Germline V gene sequence: CDR1 SEHNR, CDR2 FQNEAQ (reference sequence). The CDR3 is 15 amino acids. The CDR3 DNA follows: TGTGCCAGCAGCTTAGCGACAGGGGGCGGCTACGAGCAGTACGTC. This translates into CASSLATGGGYEQYV.

This clone has just a few counts. Other DNA variants within this sample encode the same CDR3. The gene calls are TRBV7-9 and TRBJ1-1; no reliable D call. The germline V and J ends were trimmed by 5 bases and 0 bases, with 7 bases remaining between them. Germline-derived CDR1 and CDR2 are SEHNR and FQNEAQ (reference sequence). CDR3 size: 13 residues. The CDR3 nucleotides are TGTGCCAGCAGCCTACAAGTGAACACTGAAGCTTTCTTT. Translating it yields CASSLQVNTEAFF.

This clone appeared once. The chain carries TRBV14 and TRBJ1-1; tentative D call: TRBD1 (6 bases). From germline, CDR1 is SGHDN and CDR2 FVKESK. V gave up 1 base and J gave up 4 bases, with 13 bases separating them. The CDR3 consists of 15 residues. The CDR3 loop reads CASSQVTGASTEAFF. In DNA form, the CDR3 reads TGTGCCAGCAGCCAAGTTACGGGGGCATCCACTGAAGCTTTCTTT. The variable domain in full, with the rest retrieved from reference TRBV14 and TRBJ1-1, is EAGVTQFPSHSVIEKGQTVTLRCDPISGHDNLYWYRRVMGKEIKFLLHFVKESKQDESGMPNNRFLAERTGGTYSTLKVQPAELEDSGVYFCASSQVTGASTEAFFGQGTRLTVV.

Only a few counts were recorded for this clone. The chain employs TRBV5-1 and TRBJ1-3, with a tentative D call TRBD1 (5 bases). This CDR3 has 14 amino acids. Germline values: CDR1 SGHRS, CDR2 YFSETQ. Trimming pared 7 bases from V and 2 bases from J, leaving 13 bases between. The CDR3 loop reads CASGEGRPGNTIYF. CDR3 in DNA: TGCGCCAGCGGTGAGGGGCGCCCTGGAAACACCATATATTTT.

The chain combines TRBV3-1 (or the pseudogene TRBV3-2) with TRBJ2-5; 8 bases fit TRBD1. Germline trimming cut 4 bases from V and 6 bases from J; bases unmatched to any gene: 4. The CDR3 totals 13 residues. Germline CDR1 and CDR2: LGHDT and YNNKEL (reference sequence). For the CDR3, the DNA is TGTGCCAGCAGCCTGCAGGGGGCGCAGACCCAGTACTTC. This gives the protein CASSLQGAQTQYF.

This chain joins TRBV5-1 and TRBJ2-3; 9 nucleotides line up with TRBD2. From germline, CDR1 is SGHRS and CDR2 YFSETQ. The CDR3 sequence is 17 residues long. Trimming removed 0 bases from V and 4 bases from J; junction bases left unmatched: 9. CDR3 loop: CASSLAPQRGVSDTQYF. CDR3 nucleotide sequence: TGCGCCAGCAGCTTGGCCCCCCAGCGGGGGGTGTCAGATACGCAGTATTTT.

The chain employs TRBV6-2 or TRBV6-3 and TRBJ1-6; D unclear. The CDR3 is made up of 15 amino acids. Trimming shortened V by 2 bases and J by 7 bases, and 12 bases separated the two germline ends. The germline V gene has CDR1 MNHEY and CDR2 SVGEGT. The CDR3 DNA is TGTGCCAGCAGTTACGAGGACCCGAGGAATTCACCCCTCCACTTT. It codes for CASSYEDPRNSPLHF.

This clone was counted a few times. The chain employs TRBV19 and TRBJ1-5, with 10 bases lining up with TRBD1. Germline assignment: CDR1 LNHDA and CDR2 SQIVND (reference sequence). The ends lost 6 bases at V and 7 bases at J; junction bases unmatched: 9. This CDR3 region has 15 residues. The CDR3 is CASSPPDRGKQPQHF. The DNA of the CDR3 is TGTGCCAGTAGCCCGCCGGACAGGGGGAAACAGCCCCAGCATTTT.

V usage is TRBV15 and J usage is TRBJ1-2, with 8 bases fitting TRBD1. V gave up 4 bases and J gave up 3 bases; unmatched junction bases: 4. The CDR3 totals 14 residues. Germline CDR1 is LNHNV and CDR2 is YYDKDF (reference sequence). As DNA, the CDR3 is TGTGCCACCAGCATGGAACAGGGGGACTATGGCTACACCTTC. Its protein is CATSMEQGDYGYTF.

This chain connects TRBV11-2 to TRBJ2-3; 7 bases map to TRBD1. The CDR3 totals 16 residues. V was pared by 5 bases and J by 6 bases, with 14 bases of the junction left unmatched. Germline loops: CDR1 SGHAT, CDR2 FQNNGV. The CDR3 sequence is CASSLSPGQTMDTQYF. The CDR3 DNA sequence: TGTGCCAGCAGCCTGTCGCCGGGACAGACCATGGATACGCAGTATTTT.

This chain connects TRBV9 to TRBJ2-5; a weak D match, TRBD2 (5 bases). CDR1 is SGDLS, CDR2 YYNGEE, per germline. V lost 3 bases and J 5 bases, leaving 14 bases between the germline ends. The CDR3 is made up of 14 amino acids. The CDR3: CASSGLVTGETQYF. For the CDR3, the DNA is TGTGCCAGCAGCGGGCTAGTCACGGGGGAGACCCAGTACTTC.

V gene TRBV2 combines with J gene TRBJ1-2; 7 bases map to TRBD1. The ends lost 6 bases at V and 2 bases at J; junction bases unmatched: 9. CDR3 length equals 15 residues. Germline CDR1 is SNHLY and CDR2 is FYNNEI. The CDR3 reads CASRIRDSWNYGYTF. DNA of the CDR3: TGTGCCAGCAGAATCAGGGACAGCTGGAACTATGGCTACACCTTC.

The chain's CDR3 is CASPDLTGEDTQYF. CDR3 DNA: TGTGCCAGCCCTGACCTAACCGGGGAAGATACGCAGTATTTT. The chain uses TRBV5-8 and TRBJ2-3; D is perhaps TRBD2 (5 bases). Germline CDR1 is SGHTS and CDR2 is YDEGEE. V was clipped by 7 bases and J by 5 bases, with 17 bases between them. The CDR3 has 14 amino acids.

The chain has TRBV24-1 and TRBJ2-3, with TRBD1 matching 9 bases. The CDR3 extends over 15 amino acids. V shed 7 bases and J 0 bases; nucleotides not matched to a gene: 4. From germline, CDR1 is KGHDR and CDR2 SFDVKD. The chain's CDR3 is CATRGTGISTDTQYF. CDR3 DNA: TGTGCCACCAGGGGGACAGGGATTAGCACAGATACGCAGTATTTT.

The CDR3 nucleotides read TGTGCCTGGAGTGTAGGGGGCGGCCCCTACGAGCAGTACGTC. This gives the protein CAWSVGGGPYEQYV. V is TRBV30 and J is TRBJ2-7; 7 nucleotides line up with TRBD1. Looked up from germline, CDR1 is GTSNPN and CDR2 is SVGIG (reference sequence). Trimming at V came to 0 bases and at J to 2 bases, leaving 4 bases not matched to a gene. The CDR3 is made up of 14 amino acids.

CDR3 coding DNA: TGTGCCAGCAGCTTCCAGTTCACAGATACGCAGTATTTT. It is translated as CASSFQFTDTQYF. The J gene is TRBJ2-3, the V gene TRBV7-2; no reliable D call. Germline CDR1 reads SGHTA; CDR2 reads FQGNSA. This CDR3 region has 13 residues. The germline V and J ends were trimmed by 3 bases and 2 bases, with 6 bases remaining between them.

The genes are TRBV10-3 and TRBJ2-7, with D perhaps matching TRBD1 (6 bases). V was trimmed by 11 bases and J by 0 bases, leaving 14 bases between them. Germline V lookup: CDR1 ENHRY, CDR2 SYGVKD. The CDR3 is made up of 13 amino acids. The CDR3, as DNA: TGTGCCTCGCGGACAGTTGGCTCCTACGAGCAGTACGTC. This sequence encodes CASRTVGSYEQYV.

This sequence joins TRBV5-5 and TRBJ1-1, with unresolved D. V dropped 3 bases and J dropped 1 base, with 10 bases sitting between them. Looked up from germline, CDR1 is SGHKS and CDR2 is YYEKEE (reference sequence). The CDR3 extends over 14 amino acids. This CDR3 reads CASSSYRQNTEAFF. The CDR3 nucleotides read TGTGCCAGCAGCTCCTACAGACAGAACACTGAAGCTTTCTTT.

The genes are TRBV11-2 and TRBJ2-5; 8 bases agree with TRBD1. The CDR3 length is 16 residues. Germline V lookup: CDR1 SGHAT, CDR2 FQNNGV. The V and J ends lost 0 bases and 2 bases, in that order; junction bases with no gene match: 5. CDR3 amino acids: CASSLEPGQGQETQYF. The CDR3, as DNA: TGTGCCAGCAGCTTAGAACCCGGACAGGGTCAAGAGACCCAGTACTTC.

This clone has a single count. The chain joins TRBV19 to TRBJ2-5, with 9 positions matching TRBD2. The CDR3 spans 14 residues. Trimming removed 4 bases from V and 5 bases from J; junction bases left unmatched: 5. Germline-derived CDR1 and CDR2 are LNHDA and SQIVND (reference sequence). This chain's CDR3 is CASSSGGAGETQYF. CDR3 nucleotide sequence: TGTGCCAGTAGTAGCGGGGGGGCCGGTGAGACCCAGTACTTC.

The V gene is TRBV5-4, the J gene TRBJ2-7; 9 positions agree with TRBD2. Germline CDR1 and CDR2: SGHNT and YYREEE (reference sequence). This CDR3 contains 13 residues. The trim removed 4 bases at V and 5 bases at J, leaving 4 bases unmatched. The CDR3 is CASSPGLANEQYV. The CDR3 nucleotides are TGTGCCAGCAGCCCAGGACTAGCGAACGAGCAGTACGTC.

This chain uses TRBV2 with TRBJ2-3, with TRBD2 identical over 12 bases. V gave up 6 bases and J gave up 11 bases; unmatched junction bases: 12. Looked up from germline, CDR1 is SNHLY and CDR2 is FYNNEI. CDR3 length equals 15 residues. The CDR3 DNA is TGTGCCAGCAGCCAACTAGCGGGGGGATCTCTAAGGCAGTATTTT. Translating it yields CASSQLAGGSLRQYF.

This chain uses TRBV24-1 with TRBJ1-5, with D possibly matching TRBD1 (5 bases). From germline, CDR1 is KGHDR and CDR2 SFDVKD. V lost 3 bases and J 0 bases, leaving 11 bases between the germline ends. CDR3 length equals 16 residues. The CDR3 reads CATSDTQALSNQPQHF. CDR3 nucleotide sequence: TGTGCCACCAGTGATACACAGGCGCTTAGCAATCAGCCCCAGCATTTT.